This TCR beta chain was documented in a study of T cells in Graves' hyperthyroidism and ophthalmopathy. V lost 2 bases to trimming and J lost 2 bases, with 14 bases between them. Germline CDR1 and CDR2: SGHNT and YENEEA. The CDR3 runs to 16 residues. There were TCR beta CDR3 regions amplified from RNA transcripts. The primer set for the first-round RT-PCR of the TCR CDR3 was HTBI. TCRdb ran MiXCR on the multiplex PCR reads and lists one entry per CDR3 protein. The data contain under 130,000 distinct CDR3 sequences, about 45% of them singletons. Sequenced sample: blood. This sequence joins TRBV11-3 and TRBJ2-3, with unresolved D. This receptor was identified in a man aged 35 to 55 with Graves' hyperthyroidism. The CDR3 sequence: CASSLKAAVITDTQYF. The CDR3 nucleotides read TGTGCCAGCAGCTTAAAGGCGGCGGTAATCACAGATACGCAGTATTTT.